These 18 T cell receptor beta chains share one sample of origin, sequenced in a study of tumor-infiltrating lymphocytes in oesophageal squamous cell carcinoma. TCRdb fed the PCR reads into MiXCR, producing one record per CDR3 protein. Found here are some 14,000 distinct CDR3 sequences, around 55% of them singletons; the top ten hold 36%. Sequenced: esophageal tumor tissue. The receptors stem from a male donor with esophageal squamous cell carcinoma.

This sequence joins TRBV20-1 and TRBJ2-1, with 8 bases aligning to TRBD2. The V gene's germline CDR1 is DFQATT and CDR2 SNEGSKA (reference sequence). Trimming removed 3 bases from V and 4 bases from J; junction bases left unmatched: 20. The CDR3 is 19 residues long. The CDR3 reads CSASLVLALAGGPYNEQFF. Written as DNA, the CDR3 is TGCAGTGCTAGCTTGGTTTTAGCTTTGGCGGGGGGCCCATACAATGAGCAGTTCTTC.

This clonotype was recorded many times. A read error may be the cause here, since a much bigger clone is one base away. CDR3 nucleotide sequence: TGCGCCAGCAGTGAACTTCGGGGCTATACCTACAATGAGCAGTACTTC. It translates to CASSELRGYTYNEQYF. V and J are TRBV10-2 and TRBJ2-5; D may be TRBD1 or TRBD2 (5 bases each). Germline V lookup: CDR1 WSHSY, CDR2 SAAADI. This CDR3 comprises 16 residues. Trimming stripped 3 bases from V and 11 bases from J, with 25 bases between.

By share, this clonotype counts as medium-sized. The chain recombines TRBV7-2 with TRBJ1-5; no clear D gene. Germline values: CDR1 SGHTA, CDR2 FQGNSA. The V end lost 1 base, the J end lost 10 bases, and 11 bases lay between the germline ends. This CDR3 comprises 13 residues. The CDR3 DNA reads TGTGCCAGCAGCTTAGATTTTGTTGGACCCCAGCATTTT. Translating it yields CASSLDFVGPQHF.

This chain uses TRBV7-4 with TRBJ2-7; possibly TRBD2 for D (5 bases). The end of the DNA fits TRBJ2-5 better, so the J call may be wrong. Germline V gene data show CDR1 as SGHVT and CDR2 as SQSDAQ. The CDR3 contains 16 residues. The CDR3 DNA sequence: TGTGCCAGCAGCTTATCCGGGAACCACGTACGAGAGACCCAGTACTTC. Its protein product is CASSLSGNHVRETQYF.

This clonotype was detected only a few times. The chain uses TRBV4-2 and TRBJ1-3, with unresolved D. V lost 1 base and J 0 bases, leaving 10 bases between the germline ends. In germline, CDR1 is LGHNA, CDR2 YNFKEQ. The CDR3 runs 16 residues. The DNA of the CDR3 is TGTGCCAGCAGCCAAGGACCGCTGAGCTCTGGAAACACCATATATTTT. Translation: CASSQGPLSSGNTIYF.

This clonotype was picked up a small number of times. The rearrangement links TRBV7-3 to TRBJ2-1; 9 bases are shared with TRBD2. The junction had 5 bases not matched to a gene; V was cut back by 1 base and J by 4 bases. This CDR3 spans 16 amino acids. Per germline, CDR1 SGHTA and CDR2 FQGTGA. The CDR3, as DNA: TGTGCCAGCAGCTTAATACCAGCGGGAGGTTACAATGAGCAGTTCTTC. The encoded protein is CASSLIPAGGYNEQFF.

The V gene is TRBV7-3, the J gene TRBJ2-7; 9 nucleotides align to TRBD1. The CDR3 is 13 residues long. The germline V gene has CDR1 SGHTA and CDR2 FQGTGA. After removal of 5 bases from V and 7 bases from J, the junction contained 6 bases not matched to a gene. The CDR3 region is CASSLTGGGEQYF. The CDR3 DNA reads as TGTGCCAGCAGCCTGACAGGGGGGGGGGAGCAGTACTTC.

This clonotype was counted a few times. The rearrangement links TRBV7-2 to TRBJ2-7; D ambiguous. The V end lost 2 bases, the J end lost 0 bases, and 11 bases lay between the germline ends. This CDR3 has 15 residues. The V gene's germline CDR1 is SGHTA and CDR2 FQGNSA. CDR3 nucleotide sequence: TGTGCCAGCAGCTTAACAACAAAACCCTCCTACGAGCAGTACTTC. Protein: CASSLTTKPSYEQYF.

This clonotype was detected many times. V gene TRBV7-9 combines with J gene TRBJ2-1, with 9 bases lining up with TRBD2. Per the germline V gene, CDR1 is SEHNR and CDR2 is FQNEAQ (reference sequence). Trimming cost V 5 bases and J 7 bases; bases outside gene matches: 15. There are 17 residues in the CDR3. CDR3 DNA: TGTGCCAGCAGCCCAGCAGCTAGCGGGATCTTCTGGAATGAGCAGTTCTTC. Translating it yields CASSPAASGIFWNEQFF.

This clonotype came up a few times. The gene calls are TRBV7-8 and TRBJ2-5, with D possibly being TRBD1 (5 bases). Trimming took 2 bases from V and 1 from J, leaving 8 bases between them. CDR3 length: 14 amino acids. The germline V gene encodes CDR1 SGHVS and CDR2 FQNEAQ. CDR3 protein: CASSLTGPQETQYF. CDR3 bases: TGTGCCAGCAGCTTAACAGGCCCCCAAGAGACCCAGTACTTC.

V is TRBV11-3 and J is TRBJ2-3, with 8 nucleotides matching TRBD2. This CDR3 is built from 17 residues. The germline gives CDR1 SGHNT, CDR2 YENEEA. The V and J ends lost 4 bases and 4 bases, in that order; junction bases with no gene match: 13. CDR3 nucleotides: TGTGCCAGCAGCTACATTAGCAGCGGGAGAGGCCCAGATACGCAGTATTTT. Protein sequence: CASSYISSGRGPDTQYF.

In its sample, this clonotype was seen once. V gene TRBV11-3 combines with J gene TRBJ2-5; 14 nucleotides align to TRBD2. The DNA end lines up better with TRBJ2-7; the J call may be wrong. The germline CDR1 and CDR2 sequences are SGHNT and YENEEA. CDR3 length equals 16 residues. This chain's CDR3 is CASSSLGLAGVYEQYF. DNA for the CDR3: TGTGCCAGCAGCTCCCTGGGACTAGCGGGGGTCTACGAGCAGTACTTC.

This clonotype was observed a handful of times. The J gene is TRBJ2-3, the V gene TRBV27, with D possibly being TRBD2 (5 bases). Trimming stripped 1 base from V and 1 base from J, with 15 bases between. This CDR3 has 17 amino acids. Per the germline V gene, CDR1 is MNHEY and CDR2 is SMNVEV (reference sequence). The CDR3 DNA sequence: TGTGCCAGCAGTTTATACCCCACGGGATTTGGCACAGATACGCAGTATTTT. Protein sequence: CASSLYPTGFGTDTQYF.

Notes on this clonotype: Lacking the conserved final phenylalanine or tryptophan, this CDR3 likely reflects a read error. It is unclear where the CDR3 begins or ends on the DNA, so no DNA is shown, and the CDR3 is as TCRdb lists it. The genes are TRBV7-6 and TRBJ2-6; TRBD1, the table's D call, was not compared with the DNA. CDR1 and CDR2 (germline): SGHVS, FNYEAQ. The CDR3 contains 15 residues when both ends are counted. CDR3 sequence: CASSSDSLYGYTFGP.

This clonotype was seen repeatedly, ten times or more. The chain employs TRBV12-3 or TRBV12-4 and TRBJ1-2; a possible D gene is TRBD1 (5 bases). The CDR3 is 14 amino acids. V lost 5 bases and J 5 bases, leaving 15 bases between the germline ends. CDR3 bases: TGTGCCAGCAGTCAGAAAAGACAGAATTATGGCTACACCTTC. Translated, it gives CASSQKRQNYGYTF.

This chain joins TRBV6-1 and TRBJ2-4, with 9 bases identical to TRBD1. The closer fit of TRBJ2-7 to the DNA end suggests the J call may be wrong. The CDR3 extends over 16 amino acids. Germline loops: CDR1 MNHNS, CDR2 SASEGT. The CDR3: CASSEGTGTGYDEQYF. CDR3 nucleotide sequence: TGTGCCAGCAGTGAAGGCACCGGGACAGGGTACGACGAGCAGTACTTC.

This clonotype turned up a few times. The DNA for the CDR3 is TGCGCCAGCAGTATCGACAATGAGCAGTTCTTC. Amino acid sequence: CASSIDNEQFF. This chain links TRBV10-2 with TRBJ2-1; D unresolved. The CDR3 totals 11 residues. CDR1 and CDR2 from the germline V gene are WSHSY and SAAADI. V dropped 5 bases and J dropped 5 bases, with 4 bases sitting between them.

In its sample, this clonotype was seen many times. This chain joins TRBV6-1 and TRBJ1-2; 7 nucleotides match TRBD1. V dropped 6 bases and J dropped 2; count of bases not matched to a gene: 3. The CDR3 has 13 amino acids. Germline V gene sequence: CDR1 MNHNS, CDR2 SASEGT. CDR3 amino acids: CASSLGGNYGYTF. The CDR3 DNA reads as TGTGCCAGCAGCCTAGGGGGCAACTATGGCTACACCTTC.